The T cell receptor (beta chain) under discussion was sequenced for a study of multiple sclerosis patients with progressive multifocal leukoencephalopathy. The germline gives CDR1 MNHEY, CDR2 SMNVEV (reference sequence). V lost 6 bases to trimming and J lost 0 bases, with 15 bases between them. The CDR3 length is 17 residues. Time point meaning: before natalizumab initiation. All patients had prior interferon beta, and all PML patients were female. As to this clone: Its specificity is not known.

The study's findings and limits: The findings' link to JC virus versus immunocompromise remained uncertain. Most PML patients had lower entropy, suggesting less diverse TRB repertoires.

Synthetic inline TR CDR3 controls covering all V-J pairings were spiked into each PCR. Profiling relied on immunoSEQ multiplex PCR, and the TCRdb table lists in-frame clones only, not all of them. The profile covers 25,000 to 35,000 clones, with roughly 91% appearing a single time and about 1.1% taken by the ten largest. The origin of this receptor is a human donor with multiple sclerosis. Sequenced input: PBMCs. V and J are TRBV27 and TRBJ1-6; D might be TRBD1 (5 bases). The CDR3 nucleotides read TGTGCCAGCAGCCCCGGGACGGGAAGCTCCTATAATTCACCCCTCCACTTT. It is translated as CASSPGTGSSYNSPLHF.